A single sample gave rise to the 2 T cell receptor beta chains below, sequenced in a study of post-analysis software for immune sequencing data. Study outcomes and limitations: Patients had higher frequencies than controls of five or six TRBV segments, including TRBV5-6, TRBV5-1 and TRBV20-1.

These receptors have no known antigen. Each TCR beta cDNA library carried unique molecular identifiers. In TCRdb, the PCR reads were re-called with MiXCR into one record per CDR3 protein. The sample lists roughly 800,000 distinct CDR3 sequences, about 27% occurring once. The sequenced sample consisted of blood. Source of these receptors: a girl under 18 with multiple sclerosis.

The chain uses TRBV20-1 and TRBJ1-2; D is ambiguous. Trimming stripped 2 bases from V and 8 bases from J, with 21 bases between. Per germline, CDR1 DFQATT and CDR2 SNEGSKA (reference sequence). This CDR3 region has 15 residues. CDR3 DNA sequence: TGCAGTGCTAGATTAGAACGGGCATCAACGATAGGCTACACCTTC. This sequence encodes CSARLERASTIGYTF.

The chain is built from TRBV29-1 and TRBJ2-5, with 11 nucleotides matching TRBD2. Germline V CDR1 and CDR2: SQVTM, ANQGSEA. The V segment lost 3 bases and the J segment 4 bases; nucleotides outside the gene matches: 4. The CDR3 runs to 14 residues. The CDR3 sequence: CSVDSGRALETQYF. CDR3 nucleotides: TGCAGCGTTGATAGCGGGAGGGCCTTAGAGACCCAGTACTTC.